This T cell receptor beta chain is drawn from a study of blood T cells in healthy people across ages. With regard to this clonotype: Its antigen is undetermined. It may be a read error: a sequence one base away is much more abundant.

For the second PCR, which ran for about 7 to 11 cycles, a sample-barcoded 5' primer and a J-beta primer mix were used. Each CDR3 protein gets one entry after TCRdb re-called the 5' RACE reads with MiXCR. The sample records 650,000 to 950,000 distinct CDR3 sequences, more than 40% being singletons. Germline V lookup: CDR1 SGDLS, CDR2 YYNGEE. This CDR3 is built from 12 residues. General study results and limits: TCR beta diversity, measured per million T cells, fell in a roughly linear way with age.

This TCR was sampled from a man aged 60 to 75 in good health. V gene TRBV9 combines with J gene TRBJ2-1; D is ambiguous. The sample comprised blood. DNA for the CDR3: TGTGCCAGCAGCGTAGAGCGCTCTGAGCGGTTCTTC. Translated, it gives CASSVERSERFF.